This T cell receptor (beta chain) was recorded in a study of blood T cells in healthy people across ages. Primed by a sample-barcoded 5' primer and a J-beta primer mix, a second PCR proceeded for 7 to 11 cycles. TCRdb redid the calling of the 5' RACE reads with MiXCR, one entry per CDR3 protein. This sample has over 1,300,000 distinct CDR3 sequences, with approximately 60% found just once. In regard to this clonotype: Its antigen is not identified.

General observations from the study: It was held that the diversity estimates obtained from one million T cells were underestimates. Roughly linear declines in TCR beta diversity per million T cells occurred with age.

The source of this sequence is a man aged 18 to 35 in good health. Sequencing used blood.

The CDR3 region has the DNA TGCAGCGTAGGACAGGGGGTTCGCCAGCCCCAGCATTTT. As protein: CSVGQGVRQPQHF. The V call is TRBV29-1, the J call TRBJ1-5; the match to TRBD1 covers 10 bases. CDR3 length: 13 residues. From germline, CDR1 is SQVTM and CDR2 ANQGSEA. Trimming removed 6 bases from V and 7 bases from J; junction bases left unmatched: 6.